The 2 T cell receptor beta chains reported below all come from one sample, sequenced in a study of blood T cells in healthy people across ages (dated by TCRdb to the mid-2010s). The library was prepared using 5' RACE. For sequencing, an Illumina HiSeq 2500 was employed. A second PCR of 7 to 11 cycles was run with a J-beta primer mix and a sample-barcoded 5' primer. TCRdb's own reprocessing of the public reads used fastp at Q25 and MiXCR and kept productive beta chains. Every CDR3 protein is listed once, alongside the most common genes and DNA of its rows. The sample records approximately 780,000 distinct CDR3 sequences, about 26% of which are singletons. 3% of the sample lies in the top ten. A further study also used this sample, focusing on T cells of mothers and their children.

The sequencing input was blood. The receptors shown here come from a boy aged 5-17 years in good health.

This sequence joins TRBV6-5 and TRBJ1-1; the D gene is possibly TRBD1 (6 bases). The V end lost 6 bases, the J end lost 5 bases, and 13 bases lay between the germline ends. Germline CDR1 and CDR2: MNHEY and SVGAGI. This CDR3 comprises 13 residues. CDR3 sequence: CASRIGGATEAFF. CDR3 DNA sequence: TGTGCCAGCAGGATAGGGGGGGCAACTGAAGCTTTCTTT.

This clonotype has a handful of counts. V gene TRBV16 combines with J gene TRBJ1-5; D gene uncertain. The CDR3 consists of 16 residues. CDR1 is KGHSY and CDR2 is FQNENV in the germline V gene. Between the trimmed V and J ends, which lost 0 bases and 4 bases, there was a span of 13 bases. The CDR3 loop is CASSQSGRRGNQPQHF. The CDR3 DNA reads TGTGCCAGCAGCCAATCCGGCCGAAGAGGTAATCAGCCCCAGCATTTT.